These T cell receptor beta chains were read from a single sample in a study of cytomegalovirus exposure and HLA in healthy donors. Profiling relied on immunoSEQ multiplex PCR, and the TCRdb table lists in-frame clones only, not all of them. This table holds roughly 260,000 clones, 85% to 90% found once. The source material was PBMCs. The receptor source for this set is a man in his late teens or twenties in good health and CMV-seronegative. The CDR3 runs from the conserved cysteine through the conserved F or W. A D gene is named only where the DNA matches it firmly. Rows may omit the clone size; those that give it use once, few, many or a size class.

CDR3nt: TGTGCCAGCAGTCCCACCACAGATCGGGGGACTGAAGCTTTCTTT
CDR3aa: CASSPTTDRGTEAFF
abundance: NA
j_gene: TRBJ1-1
d_gene: NA
v_gene: TRBV28

CDR3nt: TGCGCCAGCAGACAGGGGGTGGGTCAGCCCCAGCATTTT
CDR3aa: CASRQGVGQPQHF
abundance: NA
j_gene: TRBJ1-5
d_gene: TRBD1
v_gene: TRBV4-1

CDR3nt: TGTGCCAGCAGCGTAGGCCCAGTAGCCAAAAACATTCAGTACTTC
CDR3aa: CASSVGPVAKNIQYF
abundance: NA
j_gene: TRBJ2-4
d_gene: NA
v_gene: TRBV9

CDR3nt: TGCGCCAGCAGCCAAGATCCGGGTTATGGCTACACCTTC
CDR3aa: CASSQDPGYGYTF
abundance: few
j_gene: TRBJ1-2
d_gene: NA
v_gene: TRBV4-1

CDR3nt: TGTGCCAGCAGCGTACGGAGGAACACTGAAGCTTTCTTT
CDR3aa: CASSVRRNTEAFF
abundance: few
j_gene: TRBJ1-1
d_gene: NA
v_gene: TRBV9

CDR3nt: TGCGCCAGCAGCCAACTTCTAAATGAAAAACTGTTTTTT
CDR3aa: CASSQLLNEKLFF
abundance: NA
j_gene: TRBJ1-4
d_gene: NA
v_gene: TRBV4-1

CDR3nt: TGTGCCAGCAAAGACAGTCATCAGCCCCAGCATTTT
CDR3aa: CASKDSHQPQHF
abundance: few
j_gene: TRBJ1-5
d_gene: NA
v_gene: TRBV2

CDR3nt: TGTGCCAGCAATCCGGGGGGCACAGATACGCAGTATTTT
CDR3aa: CASNPGGTDTQYF
abundance: NA
j_gene: TRBJ2-3
d_gene: NA
v_gene: TRBV25-1

CDR3nt: TGTGCCAGCAGCGTAGGGGGACAGGGCTACGAGCAGTACTTC
CDR3aa: CASSVGGQGYEQYF
abundance: NA
j_gene: TRBJ2-7
d_gene: TRBD1
v_gene: TRBV9

CDR3nt: TGTGCCAGCATGCAGGGGGCGCGAACTGAAGCTTTCTTT
CDR3aa: CASMQGARTEAFF
abundance: NA
j_gene: TRBJ1-1
d_gene: TRBD1
v_gene: TRBV27

CDR3nt: TGTGCCAGCGAGAGAGGGCTCGGGACTGAAGCTTTCTTT
CDR3aa: CASERGLGTEAFF
abundance: NA
j_gene: TRBJ1-1
d_gene: NA
v_gene: TRBV2

CDR3nt: TGTGCCGCCGGGGGGAGACCAGATACGCAGTATTTT
CDR3aa: CAAGGRPDTQYF
abundance: once
j_gene: TRBJ2-3
d_gene: TRBD2
v_gene: TRBV2

CDR3nt: TGTGCCAGCCGGACTAGCGGGGGCATGCAGTTCTTC
CDR3aa: CASRTSGGMQFF
abundance: NA
j_gene: TRBJ2-1
d_gene: TRBD2
v_gene: TRBV27

CDR3nt: TGTGCCTGTTCCACCGGGACTAGCGGCCCAGATACGCAGTATTTT
CDR3aa: CACSTGTSGPDTQYF
abundance: once
j_gene: TRBJ2-3
d_gene: TRBD2
v_gene: TRBV2

CDR3nt: TGTGCCAGCAGTTACTCGAGGCAGAGAGATTCACCCCTCCACTTT
CDR3aa: CASSYSRQRDSPLHF
abundance: NA
j_gene: TRBJ1-6
d_gene: NA
v_gene: TRBV6-5

CDR3nt: TGTGCCAGCAGCCCTCGGACAGGGTCTGGGGAGCAGTACTTC
CDR3aa: CASSPRTGSGEQYF
abundance: NA
j_gene: TRBJ2-7
d_gene: TRBD1
v_gene: TRBV11-3

CDR3nt: TGTGCCAGCTCGCCCGACACAAGATACACCGGGGAGCTGTTTTTT
CDR3aa: CASSPDTRYTGELFF
abundance: NA
j_gene: TRBJ2-2
d_gene: NA
v_gene: TRBV18

CDR3nt: TGTGCCAGCAGAGGGGGAGACTCCTACGAGCAGTACTTC
CDR3aa: CASRGGDSYEQYF
abundance: NA
j_gene: TRBJ2-7
d_gene: NA
v_gene: TRBV7-2

CDR3nt: TGTGCCAGCAGCGTAGCAACGGTGAACACTGAAGCTTTCTTT
CDR3aa: CASSVATVNTEAFF
abundance: once
j_gene: TRBJ1-1
d_gene: NA
v_gene: TRBV9

CDR3nt: TGTGCCAGCAGCTTACTTCCTAGCGCTCAGTACTTC
CDR3aa: CASSLLPSAQYF
abundance: NA
j_gene: TRBJ2-7
d_gene: NA
v_gene: TRBV7-2

CDR3nt: TGTGCCAGCAGTTTATATAGCGGGAACGAGCAGTACTTC
CDR3aa: CASSLYSGNEQYF
abundance: NA
j_gene: TRBJ2-7
d_gene: TRBD2
v_gene: TRBV27

CDR3nt: TGTGCCAGCAGCCCCACGGAGGCTCGGGGGGCCCTCCACTTT
CDR3aa: CASSPTEARGALHF
abundance: few
j_gene: TRBJ1-6
d_gene: NA
v_gene: TRBV7-9

CDR3nt: TGTGCCACCAGCTCACCGAGAGGGTGGACAGACAACGAGCAGTACTTC
CDR3aa: CATSSPRGWTDNEQYF
abundance: few
j_gene: TRBJ2-7
d_gene: NA
v_gene: TRBV15

CDR3nt: TGTGCCAGCAGTTACGGACTAGGGGACGAGCAGTACTTC
CDR3aa: CASSYGLGDEQYF
abundance: NA
j_gene: TRBJ2-7
d_gene: TRBD2
v_gene: TRBV27

CDR3nt: TGTGCCAGCAGCTTAGTAACCCTAGCGACCCTCGCCGATGAGCAGTTCTTC
CDR3aa: CASSLVTLATLADEQFF
abundance: NA
j_gene: TRBJ2-1
d_gene: NA
v_gene: TRBV7-2

CDR3nt: TGTGCCAGCAGCTTCTCCAGCGGATTCACAGATACGCAGTATTTT
CDR3aa: CASSFSSGFTDTQYF
abundance: NA
j_gene: TRBJ2-3
d_gene: NA
v_gene: TRBV11-3

CDR3nt: TGCGCCAGCAGCGGGGACACCGCCTACGAGCAGTACTTC
CDR3aa: CASSGDTAYEQYF
abundance: NA
j_gene: TRBJ2-7
d_gene: NA
v_gene: TRBV5-1

CDR3nt: TGTGCCAGCAGCTCAGGACAGGGATCCTACAATGAGCAGTTCTTC
CDR3aa: CASSSGQGSYNEQFF
abundance: NA
j_gene: TRBJ2-1
d_gene: TRBD1
v_gene: TRBV11-2

CDR3nt: TGTGCCAGCAGTACCGGGGAAGATACGCAGTATTTT
CDR3aa: CASSTGEDTQYF
abundance: NA
j_gene: TRBJ2-3
d_gene: NA
v_gene: TRBV2

CDR3nt: TGCGCCAGCAGCTCGGCAGGGGGCTACAATGAGCAGTTCTTC
CDR3aa: CASSSAGGYNEQFF
abundance: NA
j_gene: TRBJ2-1
d_gene: TRBD1
v_gene: TRBV5-1

CDR3nt: TGTGCCTGGAGTCTCGGGGGGGTCTACGAGCAGTACTTC
CDR3aa: CAWSLGGVYEQYF
abundance: NA
j_gene: TRBJ2-7
d_gene: TRBD2
v_gene: TRBV30

CDR3nt: TGCGCCAGTACCCGAGCGGGGGGGATCACCGGGGAGCTGTTTTTT
CDR3aa: CASTRAGGITGELFF
abundance: once
j_gene: TRBJ2-2
d_gene: TRBD2
v_gene: TRBV5-1

CDR3nt: TGCGCCAGCAGCCTATCCCACAAGACAACTAATGAAAAACTGTTTTTT
CDR3aa: CASSLSHKTTNEKLFF
abundance: NA
j_gene: TRBJ1-4
d_gene: NA
v_gene: TRBV4-1

CDR3nt: TGTGCCAGCAGCTCCGAAGAGGGAACCGGGGAGCTGTTTTTT
CDR3aa: CASSSEEGTGELFF
abundance: NA
j_gene: TRBJ2-2
d_gene: NA
v_gene: TRBV11-2

CDR3nt: TGTGCCAGCAGCGTAGGGGAGGGGGAGCAGTTCTTC
CDR3aa: CASSVGEGEQFF
abundance: NA
j_gene: TRBJ2-1
d_gene: TRBD2
v_gene: TRBV9

CDR3nt: TGTGCCAGCAGCCAACTTTTCCAAGAGACCCAGTACTTC
CDR3aa: CASSQLFQETQYF
abundance: NA
j_gene: TRBJ2-5
d_gene: NA
v_gene: TRBV27

CDR3nt: TGCGCCAGCAGCCAGGGACTAGCGGGAGGGGAGACCCAGTACTTC
CDR3aa: CASSQGLAGGETQYF
abundance: NA
j_gene: TRBJ2-5
d_gene: TRBD2
v_gene: TRBV5-1

CDR3nt: TGTGCCAGCAAGATAGACAGGGCTTATGGCTACACCTTC
CDR3aa: CASKIDRAYGYTF
abundance: NA
j_gene: TRBJ1-2
d_gene: TRBD1
v_gene: TRBV4-2

CDR3nt: TGCGCCAGCAGCTTTCAGGGCGGATCAGAAGAGACCCAGTACTTC
CDR3aa: CASSFQGGSEETQYF
abundance: NA
j_gene: TRBJ2-5
d_gene: NA
v_gene: TRBV5-1

CDR3nt: TGTGCCAGCATGCGGGAGAGGCGCGACGGGAATGAGCAGTTCTTC
CDR3aa: CASMRERRDGNEQFF
abundance: NA
j_gene: TRBJ2-1
d_gene: TRBD2
v_gene: TRBV6-1

CDR3nt: TGCGCCAGCAGCAGGACAGGGGGCTCCTACGAGCAGTACTTC
CDR3aa: CASSRTGGSYEQYF
abundance: NA
j_gene: TRBJ2-7
d_gene: TRBD1
v_gene: TRBV5-1

CDR3nt: TGTGCCAGCAGTTCTCCACGGACAGGGGGCTACGAGCAGTACTTC
CDR3aa: CASSSPRTGGYEQYF
abundance: NA
j_gene: TRBJ2-7
d_gene: TRBD1
v_gene: TRBV6-6